A selection of T cell receptor beta chains follows, all from one sample in a study of patients and donors after allogeneic stem cell transplantation. In TCRdb, the RT-PCR reads were re-called with MiXCR into one record per CDR3 protein. The table lists about 160,000 distinct CDR3 sequences, roughly 35% of them singletons. Sequenced input: blood, either unsorted or a sorted T cell fraction (not recorded which). The origin of the receptors is a human donor who was either an allogeneic HSCT recipient or a stem cell or donor lymphocyte infusion donor (not recorded which). It is not recorded whose cells these are; they may come from a transplant donor. Both conserved end residues are part of each CDR3. Fields, in order: clone size, V gene, J gene, D gene, CDR3 DNA, CDR3 protein. D genes are given only for firm matches. Clone size appears in some rows only: once, few, many, or a class for an expanded clone.

>NA|TRBV5-6|TRBJ2-3|NA
TGTGCCAGCAGTCCGGGGGTGCGGGCAGATACGCAGTATTTT
CASSPGVRADTQYF
>NA|TRBV9|TRBJ1-1|TRBD1
TGTGCCAGCAGCCTTACGACAGGGGTCACTGAAGCTTTCTTT
CASSLTTGVTEAFF
>NA|TRBV15|TRBJ1-1|NA
TGTGCCACCAGCAGAGATCTCGGGGGGAACACTGAAGCTTTCTTT
CATSRDLGGNTEAFF
>few|TRBV5-1|TRBJ1-2|NA
TGCGCCAGCAGCTCGGCCGGGACACTCTACAACTATGGCTACACCTTC
CASSSAGTLYNYGYTF
>NA|TRBV12-3/TRBV12-4|TRBJ1-1|NA
TGTGCCAGCAGGGGGACGACGGACACTGAAGCTTTCTTT
CASRGTTDTEAFF
>NA|TRBV28|TRBJ1-1|NA
TGTGCCAGCAGCCTAGGACGGGTCACTGAAGCTTTCTTT
CASSLGRVTEAFF
>NA|TRBV7-6|TRBJ1-6|TRBD1
TGTGCCAGCAGCTTAAGTCTGGGACAGGGGGCAAATCCCCTCCACTTT
CASSLSLGQGANPLHF
>NA|TRBV27|TRBJ2-3|TRBD2
TGTGCCAGCAGTGTAACTAGCGGGGGGGATTATACGCAGTATTTT
CASSVTSGGDYTQYF
>NA|TRBV5-1|TRBJ2-1|NA
TGCGCCAGCAGCACCACAGGGATCTCCTACAATGAGCAGTTCTTC
CASSTTGISYNEQFF
>NA|TRBV19|TRBJ1-2|NA
TGTGCCAGTAGTCAGAGCCGCTATGGCTACACCTTC
CASSQSRYGYTF
>NA|TRBV7-3|TRBJ2-2|NA
TGTGCCAGCAGCTTTGGGTTCCTCGGGGAGCTGTTTTTT
CASSFGFLGELFF
>NA|TRBV24-1|TRBJ1-2|NA
TGTGCCACCAGTGGGTTCCGGGACTTCGGCGGCTACACCTTC
CATSGFRDFGGYTF
>NA|TRBV6-5|TRBJ1-1|NA
TGTGCCAGCAGTGGGACGGGCACTGAAGCTTTCTTT
CASSGTGTEAFF
>few|TRBV12-3/TRBV12-4|TRBJ1-2|NA
TGTGCCACCCACCCGCTCGTAGGTCCCGGCTACACCTTC
CATHPLVGPGYTF
>few|TRBV6-5|TRBJ1-1|TRBD1
TGTGCCAGCAGTTACTGGGGACAGGGAGACACTGAAGCTTTCTTT
CASSYWGQGDTEAFF
>NA|TRBV4-2|TRBJ1-2|TRBD1
TGTGCCAGCAGCCAAGAAGGACAGGGGGCTTATGGCTACACCTTC
CASSQEGQGAYGYTF
>many|TRBV11-1|TRBJ1-2|TRBD1
TGTGCCAGCAGCTTACGTGGACAGGGGGACGGCTACACCTTC
CASSLRGQGDGYTF
>NA|TRBV12-3/TRBV12-4|TRBJ1-5|TRBD1
TGTGCCAGCAGTTGGGACAGGGTGAGGGCCCAGCATTTT
CASSWDRVRAQHF
>NA|TRBV3-1|TRBJ2-3|NA
TGTGCCAGCAGCACAGGAGATACGCAGTATTTT
CASSTGDTQYF
>few|TRBV3-1|TRBJ2-3|TRBD1
TGTGCCAGCAGCCCGGACAGGGGTTCTAGCACAGATACGCAGTATTTT
CASSPDRGSSTDTQYF
>NA|TRBV9|TRBJ1-5|NA
TGTGCCAGCAGCGAGGACAGCGGAAGCAATCAGCCCCAGCATTTT
CASSEDSGSNQPQHF
>NA|TRBV5-1|TRBJ2-3|NA
TGCGCCAGCAGCTTGGTGGGGACCAATGGCCCAGATACGCAGTATTTT
CASSLVGTNGPDTQYF
>NA|TRBV7-2|TRBJ2-2|NA
TGTGCCAGCAGCCCTCAAATGACCGGGGAGCTGTTTTTT
CASSPQMTGELFF
>NA|TRBV27|TRBJ2-3|TRBD1
TGTGCCAGCAGTTTAATCGGACAGGGGTCAGATACGCAGTATTTT
CASSLIGQGSDTQYF
>NA|TRBV7-2|TRBJ1-5|NA
TGTGCCAGCAGCTTAGGCCCCTACCTCAATCAGCCCCAGCATTTT
CASSLGPYLNQPQHF
>NA|TRBV12-3/TRBV12-4|TRBJ2-5|NA
TGTGCCAGCAGTTCGGACTTCCAAGAGACCCAGTACTTC
CASSSDFQETQYF
>few|TRBV27|TRBJ1-5|NA
TGTGCCAGCTTTCAGAGTCGGGGCGGTCAGCCCCAGCATTTT
CASFQSRGGQPQHF
>NA|TRBV6-1|TRBJ2-1|TRBD2
TGTGCCAGCAGTGGACTAGCGGGTAAGGAGCAGTTCTTC
CASSGLAGKEQFF
>few|TRBV5-5|TRBJ2-3|NA
TGTGCCAGCAGCTTTCAGGGGGAGGGAGATACGCAGTATTTT
CASSFQGEGDTQYF
>NA|TRBV12-3/TRBV12-4|TRBJ2-1|NA
TGTGCCAGCACCGAAGGGGGGCTACCGAAGTTCTTC
CASTEGGLPKFF
>NA|TRBV27|TRBJ1-6|NA
TGTGCCAGCAGTTTAACACAGGGTTCTTCACCCCTCCACTTT
CASSLTQGSSPLHF
>NA|TRBV12-3/TRBV12-4|TRBJ2-3|TRBD2
TGTGCCAGCAGTCCCACAAAACTAGCGGGGGGGGTCACAGATACGCAGTATTTT
CASSPTKLAGGVTDTQYF
>NA|TRBV4-3|TRBJ2-7|TRBD1
TGCGCCAGCAGCCATTACAGGGGCTCCTACGAGCAGTACTTC
CASSHYRGSYEQYF
>NA|TRBV20-1|TRBJ1-5|NA
TGCAGTGCTAGAGATCAACAGTTTGAGCCCCAGCATTTT
CSARDQQFEPQHF
>NA|TRBV5-1|TRBJ1-1|NA
TGCGCCAGCAGCTGGCGTGGATCGACTGAAGCTTTCTTT
CASSWRGSTEAFF
>few|TRBV12-3/TRBV12-4|TRBJ2-5|NA
TGTGCCAGCAGTTTAAACAGTCAAGAGACCCAGTACTTC
CASSLNSQETQYF
>few|TRBV20-1|TRBJ2-3|NA
TGCAGTGCTAGAATCTGGGGGGCTAGAGCGTATTTT
CSARIWGARAYF
>NA|TRBV4-3|TRBJ1-2|TRBD1
TGCGCCAGCAGCCAAGGGGACAGGGAGGATGGCTACACCTTC
CASSQGDREDGYTF
>NA|TRBV6-5|TRBJ1-6|NA
TGTGCCAGCAGTTACGGGGTGCCACCCCTCCACTTT
CASSYGVPPLHF
>NA|TRBV7-3|TRBJ1-6|TRBD1
TGTGCCAGCAGCTCTTGGACAGGGCAGAATTCACCCCTCCACTTT
CASSSWTGQNSPLHF
>NA|TRBV7-3|TRBJ2-1|NA
TGTGCCAGCAGCTTAACGGGAGGATCATACAATGAGCAGTTCTTC
CASSLTGGSYNEQFF
>NA|TRBV9|TRBJ2-2|TRBD2
TGTGCCAGCAGCGTAGTAGCGGGGGGTCACACCGGGGAGCTGTTTTTT
CASSVVAGGHTGELFF